What follows is one TCR beta chain and its context. The antigen is not known. Looked up from germline, CDR1 is SGHRS and CDR2 is YFSETQ. V trimming: 4 bases; J trimming: 4 bases; junction bases outside the gene matches: 9. This CDR3 comprises 15 residues. This entry belongs to a study of regulatory T cells in long-lasting Graves disease. Study-wide results and caveats: Whereas 966 public clonotypes were shared by new patients, persistent patients shared more, at some 2,500. Lower TCR diversity was seen in persistent Graves' patients than in newly diagnosed ones. Only a small sample size was used, which may have cut accuracy.

Sequencing libraries for TCR beta were prepared with iRepertoire HTBI primers and Arm-PCR of CDR3 regions. From the multiplex PCR reads, TCRdb called clonotypes with MiXCR, one entry per CDR3 protein. Of hundreds of thousands of distinct CDR3 sequences in the sample, less than 25% are singletons; the top ten hold 20% to 25%. Documented time point: persistent/refractory GD, antithyroid drugs over 5 years with positive TRAb. There was RNA extracted from PBMCs, and the TCR library was made from it. Enrollment of patients was through an endocrinology department in Xi'an, China. The chain uses TRBV5-1 and TRBJ1-1, with 8 bases aligning to TRBD1. Sequenced here: peripheral blood mononuclear cells (PBMCs), sampled when the disease was refractory, from a patient treated with antithyroid drugs. The sequence came from a female donor with Graves disease. The CDR3 DNA sequence: TGCGCCAGCAGCCTGCAGGGGGCTATGGGCACTGAAGCTTTCTTT. Protein sequence: CASSLQGAMGTEAFF.